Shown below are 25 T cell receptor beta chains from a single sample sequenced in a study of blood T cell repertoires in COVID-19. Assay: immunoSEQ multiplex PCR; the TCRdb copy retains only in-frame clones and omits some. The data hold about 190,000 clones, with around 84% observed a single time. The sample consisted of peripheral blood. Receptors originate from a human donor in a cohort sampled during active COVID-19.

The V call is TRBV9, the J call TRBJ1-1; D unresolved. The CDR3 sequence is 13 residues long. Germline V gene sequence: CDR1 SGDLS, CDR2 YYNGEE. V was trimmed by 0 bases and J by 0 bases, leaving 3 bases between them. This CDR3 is CASSVVMNTEAFF. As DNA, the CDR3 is TGTGCCAGCAGCGTAGTTATGAACACTGAAGCTTTCTTT.

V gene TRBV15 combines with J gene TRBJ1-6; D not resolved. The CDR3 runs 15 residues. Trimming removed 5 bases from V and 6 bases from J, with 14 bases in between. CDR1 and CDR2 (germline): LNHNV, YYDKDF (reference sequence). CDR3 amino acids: CATSFSTEINSPLHF. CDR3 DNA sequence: TGTGCCACCAGCTTCTCGACGGAGATTAATTCACCCCTCCACTTT.

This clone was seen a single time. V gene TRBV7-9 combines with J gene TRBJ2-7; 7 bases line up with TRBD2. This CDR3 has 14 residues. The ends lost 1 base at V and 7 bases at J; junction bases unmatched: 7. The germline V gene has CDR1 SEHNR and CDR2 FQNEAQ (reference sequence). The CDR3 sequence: CASSLGGGGREQYF. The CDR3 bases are TGTGCCAGCAGCTTAGGGGGAGGCGGGAGAGAGCAGTACTTC.

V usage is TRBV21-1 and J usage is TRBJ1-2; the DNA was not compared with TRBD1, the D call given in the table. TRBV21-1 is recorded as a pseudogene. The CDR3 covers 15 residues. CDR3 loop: CASSRRGQGNYGYTF. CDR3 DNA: TGTGCCAGCAGCAGGAGGGGACAGGGAAACTATGGCTACACCTTC.

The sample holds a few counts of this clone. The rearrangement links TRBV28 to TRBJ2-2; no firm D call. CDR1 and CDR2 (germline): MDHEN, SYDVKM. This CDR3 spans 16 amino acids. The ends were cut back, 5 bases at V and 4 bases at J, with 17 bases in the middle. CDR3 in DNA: TGTGCCAGCAGTCGTCATGCACAGCCTCGCACCGGGGAGCTGTTTTTT. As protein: CASSRHAQPRTGELFF.

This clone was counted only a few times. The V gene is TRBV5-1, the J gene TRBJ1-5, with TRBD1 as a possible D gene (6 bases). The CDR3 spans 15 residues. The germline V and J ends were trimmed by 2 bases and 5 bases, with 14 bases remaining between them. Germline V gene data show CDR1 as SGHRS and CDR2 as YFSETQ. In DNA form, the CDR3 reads TGCGCCAGCAGCTTTGGGACAAGTTGGGATCAGCCCCAGCATTTT. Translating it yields CASSFGTSWDQPQHF.

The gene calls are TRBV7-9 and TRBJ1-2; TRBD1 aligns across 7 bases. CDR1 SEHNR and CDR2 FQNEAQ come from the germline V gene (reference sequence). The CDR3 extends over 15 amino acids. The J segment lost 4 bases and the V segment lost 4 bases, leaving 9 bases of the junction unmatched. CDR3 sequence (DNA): TGTGCCAGCAGCTCGGCCGACAGGGCGGTCTATGGCTACACCTTC. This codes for CASSSADRAVYGYTF.

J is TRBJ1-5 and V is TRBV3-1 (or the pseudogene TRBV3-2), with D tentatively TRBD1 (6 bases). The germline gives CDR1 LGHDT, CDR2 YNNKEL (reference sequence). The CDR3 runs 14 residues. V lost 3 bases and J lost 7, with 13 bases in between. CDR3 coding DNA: TGTGCCAGCAGCCAGCGACAGGAGTTCCAGCCCCAGCATTTT. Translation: CASSQRQEFQPQHF.

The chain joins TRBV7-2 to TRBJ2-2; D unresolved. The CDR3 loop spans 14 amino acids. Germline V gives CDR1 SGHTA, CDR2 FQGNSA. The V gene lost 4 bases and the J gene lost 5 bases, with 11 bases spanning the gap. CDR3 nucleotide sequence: TGTGCCAGCAGCTCCCTATCACAGACCGGGGAGCTGTTTTTT. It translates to CASSSLSQTGELFF.

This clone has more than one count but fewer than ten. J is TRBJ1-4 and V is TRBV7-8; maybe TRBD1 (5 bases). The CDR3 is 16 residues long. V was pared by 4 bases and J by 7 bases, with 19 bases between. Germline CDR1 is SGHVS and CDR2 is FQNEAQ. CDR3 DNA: TGTGCCAGCAGCTACCTCCGGGACCCGCGGGGTGAAAAACTGTTTTTT. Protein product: CASSYLRDPRGEKLFF.

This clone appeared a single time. The CDR3 protein is CASSQRKGAYGYTF. In nucleotides, the CDR3 is TGCGCCAGCAGCCAAAGGAAAGGGGCGTATGGCTACACCTTC. The rearrangement links TRBV4-1 to TRBJ1-2, with D possibly being TRBD1 (5 bases). V lost 2 bases, J lost 5 bases, and 12 bases lay in between. CDR1 is MGHRA and CDR2 is YSYEKL in the germline V gene. The CDR3 spans 14 residues.

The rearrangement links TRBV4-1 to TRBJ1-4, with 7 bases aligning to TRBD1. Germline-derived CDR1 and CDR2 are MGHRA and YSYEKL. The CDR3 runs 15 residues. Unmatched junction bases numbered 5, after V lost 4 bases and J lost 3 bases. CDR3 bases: TGCGCCAGCAGCCGGCCCGGGACAGCTAATGAAAAACTGTTTTTT. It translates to CASSRPGTANEKLFF.

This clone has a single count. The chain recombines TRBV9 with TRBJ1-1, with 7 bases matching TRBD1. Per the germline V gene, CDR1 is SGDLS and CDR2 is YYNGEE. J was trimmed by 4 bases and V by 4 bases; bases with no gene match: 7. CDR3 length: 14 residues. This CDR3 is CASSFLTGITEAFF. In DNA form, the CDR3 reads TGTGCCAGCAGCTTTCTGACAGGGATCACTGAAGCTTTCTTT.

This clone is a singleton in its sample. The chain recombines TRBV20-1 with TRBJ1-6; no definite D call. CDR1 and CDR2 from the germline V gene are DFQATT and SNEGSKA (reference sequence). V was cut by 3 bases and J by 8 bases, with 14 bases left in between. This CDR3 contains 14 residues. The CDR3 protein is CSASIALSDSPLHF. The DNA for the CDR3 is TGCAGTGCTAGTATCGCACTTAGCGATTCACCCCTCCACTTT.

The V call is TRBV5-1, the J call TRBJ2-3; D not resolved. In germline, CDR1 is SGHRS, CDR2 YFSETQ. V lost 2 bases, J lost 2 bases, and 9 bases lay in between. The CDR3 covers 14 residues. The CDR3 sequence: CASSLQSNTDTQYF. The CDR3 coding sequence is TGCGCCAGCAGCTTACAATCGAACACAGATACGCAGTATTTT.

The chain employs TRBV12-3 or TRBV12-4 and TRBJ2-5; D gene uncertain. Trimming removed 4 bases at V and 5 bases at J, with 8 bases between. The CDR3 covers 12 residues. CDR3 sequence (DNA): TGTGCCAGCAGTTCCTTGAGGGAGACCCAGTACTTC. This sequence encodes CASSSLRETQYF.

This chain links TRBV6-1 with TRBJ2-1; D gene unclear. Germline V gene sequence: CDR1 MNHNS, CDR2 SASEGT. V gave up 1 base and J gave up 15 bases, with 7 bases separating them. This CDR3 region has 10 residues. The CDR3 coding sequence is TGTGCCAGCAGTGAAGTAGCCCCGTTCTTC. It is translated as CASSEVAPFF.

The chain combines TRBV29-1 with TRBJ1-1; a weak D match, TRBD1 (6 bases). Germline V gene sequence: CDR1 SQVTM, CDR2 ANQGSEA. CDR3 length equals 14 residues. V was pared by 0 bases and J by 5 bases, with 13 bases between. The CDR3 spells CSVEEGARGTEAFF. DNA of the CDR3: TGCAGCGTTGAAGAGGGGGCGCGAGGTACTGAAGCTTTCTTT.

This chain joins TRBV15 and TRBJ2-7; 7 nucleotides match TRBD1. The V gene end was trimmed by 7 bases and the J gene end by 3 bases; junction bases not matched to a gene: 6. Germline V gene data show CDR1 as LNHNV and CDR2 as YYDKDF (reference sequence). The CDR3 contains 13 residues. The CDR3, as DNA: TGTGCCACCAACCCCAGGGGGAGCTACGAGCAGTACTTC. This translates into CATNPRGSYEQYF.

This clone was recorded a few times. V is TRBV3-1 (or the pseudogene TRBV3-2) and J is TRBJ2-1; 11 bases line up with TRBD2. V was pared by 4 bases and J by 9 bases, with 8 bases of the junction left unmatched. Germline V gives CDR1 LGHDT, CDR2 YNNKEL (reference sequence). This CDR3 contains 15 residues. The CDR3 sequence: CASSLILAGGSEQFF. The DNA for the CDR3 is TGTGCCAGCAGCCTGATCTTAGCGGGAGGGTCTGAGCAGTTCTTC.

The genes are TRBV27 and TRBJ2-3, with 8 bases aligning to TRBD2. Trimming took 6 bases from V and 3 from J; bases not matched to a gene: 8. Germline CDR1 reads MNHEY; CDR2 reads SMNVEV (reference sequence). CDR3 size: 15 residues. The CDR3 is CASSLIAGITDTQYF. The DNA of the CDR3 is TGTGCCAGCAGCCTCATAGCGGGGATTACAGATACGCAGTATTTT.

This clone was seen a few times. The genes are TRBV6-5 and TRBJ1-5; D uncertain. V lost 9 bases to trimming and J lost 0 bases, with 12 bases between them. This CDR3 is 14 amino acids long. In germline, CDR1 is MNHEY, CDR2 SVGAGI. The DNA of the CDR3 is TGTGCCAGTTCATTCAGGTATAGCAATCAGCCCCAGCATTTT. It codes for CASSFRYSNQPQHF.

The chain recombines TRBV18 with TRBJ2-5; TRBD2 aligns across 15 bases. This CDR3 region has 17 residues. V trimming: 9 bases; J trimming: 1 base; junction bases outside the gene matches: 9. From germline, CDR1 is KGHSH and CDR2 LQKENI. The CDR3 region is CASAEGLAGGSQETQYF. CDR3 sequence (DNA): TGTGCCAGTGCGGAGGGACTAGCGGGGGGATCCCAAGAGACCCAGTACTTC.

The DNA for the CDR3 is TGTGCCAGCAGGGCTTCAGGGCCCGGGCATGAAAAACTGTTTTTT. Translating it yields CASRASGPGHEKLFF. The chain carries TRBV2 and TRBJ1-4; a possible D gene is TRBD1 (5 bases). The germline CDR1 and CDR2 sequences are SNHLY and FYNNEI. V gave up 6 bases and J gave up 6 bases, with 17 bases separating them. There are 15 residues in the CDR3.

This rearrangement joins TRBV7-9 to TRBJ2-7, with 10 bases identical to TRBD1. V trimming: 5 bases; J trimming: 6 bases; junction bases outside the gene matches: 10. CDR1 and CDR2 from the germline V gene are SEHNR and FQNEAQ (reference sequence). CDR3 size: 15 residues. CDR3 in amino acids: CASSAGGTGAFEQYV. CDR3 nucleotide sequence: TGTGCCAGCAGCGCCGGGGGGACAGGGGCCTTCGAGCAGTACGTC.